Listed below are T cell receptor beta chains from one sample, sequenced in a study of T cell repertoires in cytomegalovirus infection. These receptors have no identified antigens. One entry per CDR3 protein results from TCRdb running MiXCR on the reads. There are approximately 76,000 distinct CDR3 sequences in the sample; 35% to 45% occur only once, and more than 85% lies in the top ten. The source material was CD8+ T cells from cultured PBMCs, sampled from culture after CMV antigen stimulation. The receptors stem from a human donor in good health (CMV status not recorded). Some clones in this sample may be carry-over from other donors' samples. CDR3s include the opening cysteine and the closing phenylalanine or tryptophan. The order of the fields is V gene, J gene, clone size, D gene, CDR3 protein, CDR3 DNA. D genes are given only for firm matches. The size entry is marked missing in some rows and otherwise reads once, few, many or a size class.

V: TRBV28
J: TRBJ2-3
size: few
D: TRBD1
CDR3: CASSLSRVGLDRRTDTQYF
DNA: TGTGCCAGCAGTTTATCGAGGGTTGGCCTGGACAGGAGAACAGATACGCAGTATTTT

V: TRBV6-1
J: TRBJ2-3
size: few
D: -
CDR3: CASSEWRIADTDTQYF
DNA: TGTGCCAGCAGTGAATGGAGAATAGCGGACACAGATACGCAGTATTTT

V: TRBV6-2/TRBV6-3
J: TRBJ2-5
size: -
D: -
CDR3: CASNDDSLRETQYF
DNA: TGTGCCAGCAATGACGACAGTCTTAGGGAGACCCAGTACTTC

V: TRBV4-1
J: TRBJ2-3
size: -
D: -
CDR3: CASGSPPDTQYF
DNA: TGCGCCAGCGGCAGCCCTCCGGATACGCAGTATTTT

V: TRBV3-1
J: TRBJ2-2
size: -
D: TRBD2
CDR3: CASSQERIAGEPGELFF
DNA: TGTGCCAGCAGCCAAGAAAGAATAGCGGGGGAACCCGGGGAGCTGTTTTTT

V: TRBV28
J: TRBJ1-2
size: few
D: TRBD1
CDR3: CASSRDRDRANYGYTF
DNA: TGTGCCAGCAGCAGGGACAGGGACAGGGCTAACTATGGCTACACCTTC

V: TRBV6-6
J: TRBJ1-1
size: -
D: -
CDR3: CASSYSSRGAGLGLEAFF
DNA: TGTGCCAGCAGTTACTCATCGAGAGGGGCAGGGCTGGGGCTTGAAGCTTTCTTT

V: TRBV7-2
J: TRBJ2-3
size: few
D: -
CDR3: CASSLPGGRVAGPSSTDTQYF
DNA: TGTGCCAGCAGCTTACCAGGGGGTCGGGTAGCGGGCCCTTCTAGCACAGATACGCAGTATTTT

V: TRBV7-4
J: TRBJ1-1
size: -
D: -
CDR3: CASSSKISGTEAFF
DNA: TGTGCCAGCAGCTCCAAGATTTCGGGTACTGAAGCTTTCTTT

V: TRBV27
J: TRBJ1-1
size: many
D: -
CDR3: CASSLAQGRTEAFF
DNA: TGTGCCAGCAGTTTAGCTCAGGGGCGAACTGAAGCTTTCTTT

V: TRBV6-5
J: TRBJ1-1
size: few
D: -
CDR3: CASSYTMEGELTEAFF
DNA: TGTGCCAGCAGTTATACGATGGAAGGAGAGCTCACTGAAGCTTTCTTT

V: TRBV10-3
J: TRBJ1-1
size: -
D: -
CDR3: CAISDLGVTEAFF
DNA: TGTGCCATCAGTGATTTGGGGGTAACTGAAGCTTTCTTT

V: TRBV4-3
J: TRBJ2-2
size: -
D: -
CDR3: CASSPITGAGELFF
DNA: TGCGCCAGCAGCCCGATTACGGGGGCCGGGGAGCTGTTTTTT

V: TRBV12-3/TRBV12-4
J: TRBJ2-7
size: once
D: TRBD1
CDR3: CASGDRGYEQYF
DNA: TGTGCCAGCGGGGACAGGGGATACGAGCAGTACTTC

V: TRBV7-2
J: TRBJ2-1
size: few
D: TRBD2
CDR3: CASSLGVSGGASGVYNEQFF
DNA: TGTGCCAGCAGCCTAGGGGTTAGCGGGGGGGCCTCGGGAGTCTACAATGAGCAGTTCTTC

V: TRBV28
J: TRBJ1-3
size: many
D: TRBD1
CDR3: CASSTPDRHTSGNTIYF
DNA: TGTGCCAGCAGTACTCCGGACAGGCATACCTCTGGAAACACCATATATTTT

V: TRBV4-2
J: TRBJ2-3
size: -
D: TRBD2
CDR3: CASSQVGTSGDSTDTQYF
DNA: TGTGCCAGCAGCCAAGTCGGGACTAGCGGGGACAGCACAGATACGCAGTATTTT

V: TRBV6-5
J: TRBJ2-1
size: few
D: -
CDR3: CASSYSSNEQFF
DNA: TGTGCCAGCAGTTACTCTAGCAATGAGCAGTTCTTC

V: TRBV7-9
J: TRBJ2-1
size: -
D: TRBD1
CDR3: CASRHDRGNQFF
DNA: TGTGCCAGCAGGCACGACAGGGGGAACCAGTTCTTC

V: TRBV20-1
J: TRBJ1-1
size: -
D: -
CDR3: CSARDLGDGEWSLNTEAFF
DNA: TGCAGTGCTAGAGATCTAGGGGACGGCGAATGGAGTTTGAACACTGAAGCTTTCTTT

V: TRBV7-8
J: TRBJ2-7
size: -
D: -
CDR3: CASTPNRNAYEQYF
DNA: TGTGCCAGTACCCCGAACAGAAATGCCTACGAGCAGTACTTC

V: TRBV2
J: TRBJ1-1
size: -
D: -
CDR3: CASQGSRTEAFF
DNA: TGTGCCAGCCAGGGGTCGCGGACTGAAGCTTTCTTT

V: TRBV6-2/TRBV6-3
J: TRBJ2-3
size: few
D: -
CDR3: CASSYFRGLSTDTQYF
DNA: TGTGCCAGCAGTTACTTCCGGGGTCTTAGCACAGATACGCAGTATTTT

V: TRBV6-1
J: TRBJ1-1
size: -
D: -
CDR3: CASSERRGAEAFF
DNA: TGTGCCAGCAGTGAACGGAGGGGGGCTGAAGCTTTCTTT

V: TRBV27
J: TRBJ1-1
size: -
D: -
CDR3: CASSDRTFTKAFF
DNA: TGTGCCAGCAGTGACCGGACCTTCACGAAAGCTTTCTTT

V: TRBV13
J: TRBJ1-1
size: -
D: -
CDR3: CASKEWGNTEAFF
DNA: TGTGCCAGCAAAGAGTGGGGAAACACTGAAGCTTTCTTT

V: TRBV7-6
J: TRBJ2-3
size: once
D: -
CDR3: CASSLVTADTQYF
DNA: TGTGCCAGCAGCTTAGTCACAGCAGATACGCAGTATTTT

V: TRBV6-2/TRBV6-3
J: TRBJ1-4
size: few
D: -
CDR3: CASSYSAGRDTNEKLFF
DNA: TGTGCCAGCAGTTACTCGGCAGGGCGTGATACTAATGAAAAACTGTTTTTT

V: TRBV25-1
J: TRBJ1-3
size: -
D: -
CDR3: CASSEFFTDSSNTIYF
DNA: TGTGCCAGCAGTGAATTCTTTACAGACTCCTCGAACACCATATATTTT

V: TRBV6-5
J: TRBJ1-2
size: -
D: -
CDR3: CASSYDLAGYTF
DNA: TGTGCCAGCAGTTACGATCTGGCTGGCTACACCTTC

V: TRBV7-6
J: TRBJ1-1
size: -
D: TRBD1
CDR3: CASSFGQGGTEAFF
DNA: TGTGCCAGCAGCTTTGGACAGGGAGGCACTGAAGCTTTCTTT

V: TRBV7-6
J: TRBJ2-3
size: -
D: -
CDR3: CASSLEDGSTDTQYF
DNA: TGTGCCAGCAGCTTAGAGGACGGGAGCACAGATACGCAGTATTTT

V: TRBV7-6
J: TRBJ2-3
size: few
D: -
CDR3: CASSFSILAWDTQYF
DNA: TGTGCCAGCAGCTTTAGTATCCTAGCGTGGGATACGCAGTATTTT

V: TRBV2
J: TRBJ2-1
size: -
D: -
CDR3: CAATGGNEQFF
DNA: TGTGCCGCCACCGGAGGGAATGAGCAGTTCTTC

V: TRBV7-6
J: TRBJ2-7
size: -
D: -
CDR3: CASSHPVGPSTYEQYF
DNA: TGTGCCAGCAGCCACCCGGTCGGTCCCAGCACCTACGAGCAGTACTTC

V: TRBV20-1
J: TRBJ2-2
size: -
D: TRBD2
CDR3: CSAVSSGGAPGELFF
DNA: TGCAGTGCTGTGTCTAGCGGGGGGGCTCCGGGGGAGCTGTTTTTT

V: TRBV6-2/TRBV6-3
J: TRBJ2-1
size: -
D: TRBD2
CDR3: CASTTSGSSYNEQFF
DNA: TGTGCCAGCACTACTAGCGGAAGCTCCTACAATGAGCAGTTCTTC

V: TRBV29-1
J: TRBJ2-3
size: once
D: TRBD2
CDR3: CSVDTPSGAADTQYF
DNA: TGCAGCGTTGATACCCCTAGCGGGGCCGCAGATACGCAGTATTTT

V: TRBV27
J: TRBJ1-1
size: few
D: TRBD1
CDR3: CASSYGTGAEAFF
DNA: TGTGCCAGCAGTTATGGGACAGGGGCTGAAGCTTTCTTT

V: TRBV5-5
J: TRBJ2-3
size: -
D: -
CDR3: CASSLGWGGTDTQYF
DNA: TGTGCCAGCAGCTTGGGTTGGGGCGGCACAGATACGCAGTATTTT

V: TRBV7-8
J: TRBJ1-2
size: few
D: -
CDR3: CASSLELSGVWAYGYTF
DNA: TGTGCCAGCAGCTTAGAATTATCGGGCGTCTGGGCCTATGGCTACACCTTC

V: TRBV7-3
J: TRBJ2-1
size: -
D: -
CDR3: CASSWEGSNEQFF
DNA: TGTGCCAGCAGCTGGGAAGGATCCAATGAGCAGTTCTTC